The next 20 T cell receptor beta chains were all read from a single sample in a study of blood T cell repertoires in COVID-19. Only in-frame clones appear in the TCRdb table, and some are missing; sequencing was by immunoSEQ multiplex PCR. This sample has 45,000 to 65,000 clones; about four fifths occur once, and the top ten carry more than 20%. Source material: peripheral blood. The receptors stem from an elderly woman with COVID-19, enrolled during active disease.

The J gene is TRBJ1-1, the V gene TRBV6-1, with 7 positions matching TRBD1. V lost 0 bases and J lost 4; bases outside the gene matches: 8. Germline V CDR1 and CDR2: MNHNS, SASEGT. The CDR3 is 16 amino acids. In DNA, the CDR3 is TGTGCCAGCAGTGAAGCGCTGGGCAGGGGGAGCACTGAAGCTTTCTTT. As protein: CASSEALGRGSTEAFF.

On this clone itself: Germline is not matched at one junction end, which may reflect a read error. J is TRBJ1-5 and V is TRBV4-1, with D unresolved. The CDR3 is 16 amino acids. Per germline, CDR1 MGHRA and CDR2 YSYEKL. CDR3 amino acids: CASSQARTYSDQPQHF. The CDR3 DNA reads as TGCGCCAGCAGCCAAGCTAGGACCTATAGCGATCAGCCCCAGCATTTT.

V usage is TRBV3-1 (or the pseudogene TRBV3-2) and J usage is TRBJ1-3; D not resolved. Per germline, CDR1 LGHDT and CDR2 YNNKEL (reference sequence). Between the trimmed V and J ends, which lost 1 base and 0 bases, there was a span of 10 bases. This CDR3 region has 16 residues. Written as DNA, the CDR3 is TGTGCCAGCAGCCAAGCTCCGGGGAGCTCTGGAAACACCATATATTTT. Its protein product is CASSQAPGSSGNTIYF.

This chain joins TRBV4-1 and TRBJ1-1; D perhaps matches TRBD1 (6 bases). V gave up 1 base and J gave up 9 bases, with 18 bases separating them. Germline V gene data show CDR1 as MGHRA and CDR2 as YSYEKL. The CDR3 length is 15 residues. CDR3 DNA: TGCGCCAGCAGCCAAGTTCTCCTGACTGGGACAAAAGCTTTCTTT. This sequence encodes CASSQVLLTGTKAFF.

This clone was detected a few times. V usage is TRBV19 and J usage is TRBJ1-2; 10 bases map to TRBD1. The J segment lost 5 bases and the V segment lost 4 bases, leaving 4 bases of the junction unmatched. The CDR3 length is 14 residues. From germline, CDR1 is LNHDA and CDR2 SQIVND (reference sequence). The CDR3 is CASSNLDRGYGYTF. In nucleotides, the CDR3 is TGTGCCAGTAGTAATCTGGACAGGGGGTATGGCTACACCTTC.

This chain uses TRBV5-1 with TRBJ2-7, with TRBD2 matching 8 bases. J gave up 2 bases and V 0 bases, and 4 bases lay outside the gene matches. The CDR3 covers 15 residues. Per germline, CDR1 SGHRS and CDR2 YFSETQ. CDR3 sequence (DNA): TGCGCCAGCAGCTTGGGTCGGGAGGGCCCCTACGAGCAGTACTTC. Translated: CASSLGREGPYEQYF.

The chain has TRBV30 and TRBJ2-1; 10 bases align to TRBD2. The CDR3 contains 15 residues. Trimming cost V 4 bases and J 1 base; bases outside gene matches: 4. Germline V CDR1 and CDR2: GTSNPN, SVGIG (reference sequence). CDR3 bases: TGTGCCTGGAAAGTACTAGCGGGATCCTACAATGAGCAGTTCTTC. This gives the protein CAWKVLAGSYNEQFF.

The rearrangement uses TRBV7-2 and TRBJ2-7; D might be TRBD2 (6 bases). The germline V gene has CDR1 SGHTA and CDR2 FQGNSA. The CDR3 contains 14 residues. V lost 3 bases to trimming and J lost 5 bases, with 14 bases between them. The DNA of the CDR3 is TGTGCCAGCAGCTTCATCGGGACTCGAGACGAGCAGTACTTC. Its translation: CASSFIGTRDEQYF.

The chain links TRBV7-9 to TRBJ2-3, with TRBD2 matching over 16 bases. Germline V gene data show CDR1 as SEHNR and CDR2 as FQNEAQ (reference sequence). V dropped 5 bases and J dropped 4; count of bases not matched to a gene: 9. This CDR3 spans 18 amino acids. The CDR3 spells CASSGPPGLAGGADTQYF. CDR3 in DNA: TGTGCCAGCAGCGGTCCCCCGGGACTAGCGGGAGGGGCAGATACGCAGTATTTT.

CDR3 protein: CASSPGTVETQYF. CDR3 bases: TGTGCCAGCTCACCAGGGACAGTGGAGACCCAGTACTTC. The chain employs TRBV18 and TRBJ2-5, with TRBD1 identical over 7 bases. Trimming cost V 2 bases and J 5 bases; bases outside gene matches: 2. CDR1 is KGHSH and CDR2 is LQKENI in the germline V gene. CDR3 length equals 13 residues.

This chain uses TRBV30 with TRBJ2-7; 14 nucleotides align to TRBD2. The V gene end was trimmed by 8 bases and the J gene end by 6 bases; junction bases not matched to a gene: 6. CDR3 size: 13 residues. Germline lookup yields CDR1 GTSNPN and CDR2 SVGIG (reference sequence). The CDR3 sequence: CAGGGLAGVEQYF. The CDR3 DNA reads TGTGCCGGAGGGGGACTAGCGGGAGTCGAGCAGTACTTC.

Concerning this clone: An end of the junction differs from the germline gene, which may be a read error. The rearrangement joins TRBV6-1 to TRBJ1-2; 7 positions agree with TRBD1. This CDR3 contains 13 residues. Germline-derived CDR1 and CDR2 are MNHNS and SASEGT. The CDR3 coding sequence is TGTGCCAGCAGGGAAGACAGGGCCTATGGCTACACCTTC. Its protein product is CASREDRAYGYTF.

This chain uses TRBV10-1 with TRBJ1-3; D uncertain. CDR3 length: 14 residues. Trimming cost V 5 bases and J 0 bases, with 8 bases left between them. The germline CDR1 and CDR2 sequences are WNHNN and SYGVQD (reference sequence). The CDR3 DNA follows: TGCGCCAGCAGTATGTGTATCTCTGGAAACACCATATATTTT. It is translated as CASSMCISGNTIYF.

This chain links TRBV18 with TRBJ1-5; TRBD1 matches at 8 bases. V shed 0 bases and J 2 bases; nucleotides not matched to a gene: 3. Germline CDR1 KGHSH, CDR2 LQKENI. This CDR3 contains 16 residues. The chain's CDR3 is CASSPPAQGGNQPQHF. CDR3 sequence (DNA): TGTGCCAGCTCACCACCGGCACAGGGGGGCAATCAGCCCCAGCATTTT.

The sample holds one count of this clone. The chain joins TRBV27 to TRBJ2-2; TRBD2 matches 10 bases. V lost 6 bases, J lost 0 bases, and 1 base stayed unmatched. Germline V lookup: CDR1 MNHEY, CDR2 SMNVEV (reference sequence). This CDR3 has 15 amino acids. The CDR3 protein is CASRLAGPNTGELFF. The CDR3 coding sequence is TGTGCCAGCAGACTAGCGGGGCCGAACACCGGGGAGCTGTTTTTT.

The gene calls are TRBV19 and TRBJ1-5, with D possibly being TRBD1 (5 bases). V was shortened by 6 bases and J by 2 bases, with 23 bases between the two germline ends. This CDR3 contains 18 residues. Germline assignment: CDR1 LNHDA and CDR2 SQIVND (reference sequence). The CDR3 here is CASSTNRLGGAGNQPQHF. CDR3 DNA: TGTGCCAGTAGCACGAACAGGCTGGGGGGAGCAGGCAATCAGCCCCAGCATTTT.

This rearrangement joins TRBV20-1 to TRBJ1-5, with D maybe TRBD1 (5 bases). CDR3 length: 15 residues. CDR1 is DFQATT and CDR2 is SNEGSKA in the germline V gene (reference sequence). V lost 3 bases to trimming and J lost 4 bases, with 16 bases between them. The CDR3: CSASSRGTPNQPQHF. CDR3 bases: TGCAGTGCTAGTTCACGCGGGACCCCAAATCAGCCCCAGCATTTT.

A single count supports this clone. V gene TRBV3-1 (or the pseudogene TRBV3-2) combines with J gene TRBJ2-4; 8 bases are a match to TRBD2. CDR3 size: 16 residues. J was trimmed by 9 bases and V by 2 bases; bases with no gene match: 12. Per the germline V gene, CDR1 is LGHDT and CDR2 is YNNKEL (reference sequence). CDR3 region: CASSQNAAGGGGIQYF. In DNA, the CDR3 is TGTGCCAGCAGCCAAAATGCGGCGGGGGGCGGCGGCATTCAGTACTTC.

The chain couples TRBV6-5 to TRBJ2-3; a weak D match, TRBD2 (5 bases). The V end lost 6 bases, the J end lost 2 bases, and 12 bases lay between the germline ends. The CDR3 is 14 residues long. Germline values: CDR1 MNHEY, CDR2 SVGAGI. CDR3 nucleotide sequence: TGTGCCAGCAGGAATTCGGGGAACACAGATACGCAGTATTTT. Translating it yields CASRNSGNTDTQYF.

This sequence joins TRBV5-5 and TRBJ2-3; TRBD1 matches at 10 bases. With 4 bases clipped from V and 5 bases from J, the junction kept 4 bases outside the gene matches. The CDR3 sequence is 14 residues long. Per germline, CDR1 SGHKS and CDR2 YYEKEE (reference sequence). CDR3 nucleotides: TGTGCCAGCAGCCGGGACAGGGGCGGAGATACGCAGTATTTT. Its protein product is CASSRDRGGDTQYF.